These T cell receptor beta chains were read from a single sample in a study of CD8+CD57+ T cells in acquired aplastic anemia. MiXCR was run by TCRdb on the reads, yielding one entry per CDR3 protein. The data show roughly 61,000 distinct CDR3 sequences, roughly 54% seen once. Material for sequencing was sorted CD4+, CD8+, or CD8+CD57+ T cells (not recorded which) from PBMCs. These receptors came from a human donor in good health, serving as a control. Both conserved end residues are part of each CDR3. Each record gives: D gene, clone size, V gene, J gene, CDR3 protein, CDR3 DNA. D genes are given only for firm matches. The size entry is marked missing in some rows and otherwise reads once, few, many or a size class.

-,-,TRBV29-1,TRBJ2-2,CSVGGEGELFF,TGCAGCGTTGGAGGTGAAGGGGAGCTGTTTTTT
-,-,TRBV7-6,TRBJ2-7,CASSLRETYEQYF,TGTGCCAGCAGCTTAAGAGAGACCTACGAGCAGTACTTC
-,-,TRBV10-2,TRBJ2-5,CASSVAVDQPQYF,TGCGCCAGCAGTGTTGCCGTTGATCAGCCCCAGTACTTC
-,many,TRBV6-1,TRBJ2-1,CASLRGGGNSAYNEQFF,TGTGCCAGCCTTAGGGGAGGCGGGAACTCTGCCTACAATGAGCAGTTCTTC
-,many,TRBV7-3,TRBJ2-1,CASSQRPGPNNEQFF,TGTGCCAGCAGCCAGAGACCGGGGCCCAACAATGAGCAGTTCTTC
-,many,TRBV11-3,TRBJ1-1,CASSLAGVNTEAFF,TGTGCCAGCAGCTTAGCTGGTGTTAACACTGAAGCTTTCTTT
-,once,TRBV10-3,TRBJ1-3,CAISAGRGQRQGNTIYF,TGTGCCATCAGTGCCGGTAGGGGCCAAAGACAAGGAAACACCATATATTTT
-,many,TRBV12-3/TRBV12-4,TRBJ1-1,CASSLKANTEAFF,TGTGCCAGCAGTTTGAAGGCGAACACTGAAGCTTTCTTT
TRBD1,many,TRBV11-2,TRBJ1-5,CASSLDRAGQPQHF,TGTGCCAGCAGCCTGGACAGGGCGGGTCAGCCCCAGCATTTT
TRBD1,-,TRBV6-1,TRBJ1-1,CASIRTDRGVPEAFF,TGTGCCAGCATCAGAACGGACAGGGGAGTCCCTGAAGCTTTCTTT
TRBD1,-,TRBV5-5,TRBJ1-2,CASSLAQGVDGYTF,TGTGCCAGCAGCTTGGCACAGGGGGTCGATGGCTACACCTTC
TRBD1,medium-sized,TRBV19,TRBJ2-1,CASRGQGRWEQFF,TGTGCCAGTAGGGGACAGGGCAGGTGGGAGCAGTTCTTC
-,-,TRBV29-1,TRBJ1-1,CSVPGHLTEAFF,TGCAGCGTTCCGGGACACCTCACTGAAGCTTTCTTT
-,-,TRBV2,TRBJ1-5,CASKESQRINQPQHF,TGTGCCAGCAAAGAGAGTCAGAGAATTAATCAGCCCCAGCATTTT
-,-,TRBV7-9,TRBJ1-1,CASSRRNLMNTEAFF,TGTGCCAGCAGTCGAAGAAACCTCATGAACACTGAAGCTTTCTTT
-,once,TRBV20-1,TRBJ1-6,CSATQDGASNQPLHF,TGCAGTGCTACCCAGGACGGAGCTTCCAATCAGCCCCTCCACTTT
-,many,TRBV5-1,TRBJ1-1,CASSWGSSNTEAFF,TGCGCCAGCAGCTGGGGAAGTTCTAACACTGAAGCTTTCTTT
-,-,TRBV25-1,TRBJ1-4,CASSGINEKLFF,TGTGCCAGCAGCGGGATCAATGAAAAACTGTTTTTT
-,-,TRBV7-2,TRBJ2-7,CASSFYTSNEQYF,TGTGCCAGCAGCTTTTATACCTCTAACGAGCAGTACTTC
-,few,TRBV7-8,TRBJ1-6,CASSLGTARPTLHF,TGTGCCAGCAGCTTAGGGACAGCGCGCCCCACCCTCCACTTT
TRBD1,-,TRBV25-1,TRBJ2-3,CASVAGQGTDTQYF,TGTGCCAGCGTTGCGGGACAGGGAACAGATACGCAGTATTTT
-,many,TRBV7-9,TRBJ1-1,CASSLHREGTEAFF,TGTGCCAGCAGCTTACACAGGGAAGGCACTGAAGCTTTCTTT
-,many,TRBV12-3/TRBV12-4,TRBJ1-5,CASSHLAGGGQPQHF,TGTGCCAGCAGCCACCTTGCGGGGGGCGGTCAGCCCCAGCATTTT
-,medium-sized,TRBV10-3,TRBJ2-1,CAISGQSSYNEQFF,TGTGCCATCAGTGGACAGAGCTCCTACAATGAGCAGTTCTTC
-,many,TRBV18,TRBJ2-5,CASSPYAETQYF,TGTGCCAGCTCACCCTACGCAGAGACCCAGTACTTC
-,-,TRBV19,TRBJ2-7,CASSPRAWGPYEQYF,TGTGCCAGTAGTCCCCGGGCGTGGGGGCCCTACGAGCAGTACTTC
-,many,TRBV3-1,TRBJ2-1,CASSQGTSSYNEQFF,TGTGCCAGCAGCCAAGGGACGAGCTCCTACAATGAGCAGTTCTTC
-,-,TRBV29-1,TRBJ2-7,CSVTTTRYEQYF,TGCAGCGTGACAACCACCCGATACGAGCAGTACTTC
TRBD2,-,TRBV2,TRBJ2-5,CASSELAGGRETQYF,TGTGCCAGCAGTGAACTAGCGGGAGGGAGAGAGACCCAGTACTTC
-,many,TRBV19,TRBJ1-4,CASSSQGAGGKLFF,TGTGCCAGTAGCTCACAGGGAGCCGGGGGAAAACTGTTTTTT
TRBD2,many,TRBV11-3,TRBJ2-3,CASSRTSAVDTQYF,TGTGCCAGCAGCAGGACTAGCGCGGTAGATACGCAGTATTTT
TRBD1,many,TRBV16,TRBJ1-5,CASSLDRKDQPQHF,TGTGCCAGCAGCCTGGACAGGAAGGATCAGCCCCAGCATTTT
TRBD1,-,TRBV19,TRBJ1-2,CASSPDFGQGRGYGYTF,TGTGCCAGTAGTCCCGATTTTGGACAGGGGAGGGGCTATGGCTACACCTTC
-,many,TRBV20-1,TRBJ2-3,CSARPMGTPGITDTQYF,TGCAGTGCTAGACCTATGGGGACTCCAGGAATAACAGATACGCAGTATTTT
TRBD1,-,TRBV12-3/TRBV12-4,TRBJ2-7,CASSPPTGLEQYF,TGTGCCAGCAGTCCCCCGACAGGGCTCGAGCAGTACTTC
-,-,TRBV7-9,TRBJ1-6,CASSPASLPLHF,TGTGCCAGCAGCCCCGCGTCCCTGCCCCTCCACTTT
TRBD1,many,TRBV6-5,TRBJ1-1,CASSLVPGQAITEAFF,TGTGCCAGCAGTTTAGTCCCTGGACAGGCAATCACTGAAGCTTTCTTT
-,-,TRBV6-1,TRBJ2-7,CASSEPGREQYF,TGTGCCAGCAGTGAACCAGGGAGGGAGCAGTACTTC
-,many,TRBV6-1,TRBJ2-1,CASSPRLGYEQFF,TGTGCCAGCAGTCCCCGTCTCGGCTATGAGCAGTTCTTC
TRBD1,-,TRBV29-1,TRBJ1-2,CSVEGRNRDRENYGYTF,TGCAGCGTTGAGGGGAGAAACCGGGACAGGGAAAACTATGGCTACACCTTC
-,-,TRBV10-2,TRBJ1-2,CASSVDTENYGYTF,TGCGCCAGCAGTGTCGACACAGAGAACTATGGCTACACCTTC
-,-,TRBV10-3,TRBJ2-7,CAIRRAGETSYEQYF,TGTGCCATCAGACGGGCAGGGGAAACATCCTACGAGCAGTACTTC
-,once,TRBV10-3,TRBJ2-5,CATSLEGGETQYF,TGTGCCACGTCCCTGGAAGGGGGGGAGACCCAGTACTTC
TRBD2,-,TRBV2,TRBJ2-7,CAAGGGDEQYF,TGTGCCGCCGGGGGGGGGGACGAGCAGTACTTC
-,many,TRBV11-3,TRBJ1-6,CASSLDRGVSSYNSPLHF,TGTGCCAGCAGCTTAGACAGGGGAGTCAGCTCCTATAATTCACCCCTCCACTTT
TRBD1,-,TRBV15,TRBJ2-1,CATSTRTGYNEQFF,TGTGCCACCAGCACGAGGACAGGCTACAATGAGCAGTTCTTC
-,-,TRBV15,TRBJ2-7,CAASSLGASIVEQYF,TGTGCCGCCAGCAGCTTAGGGGCAAGCATCGTCGAGCAGTACTTC
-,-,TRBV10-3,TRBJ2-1,CAISRQGGTYNEQFF,TGTGCCATCAGCAGGCAGGGTGGTACCTACAATGAGCAGTTCTTC
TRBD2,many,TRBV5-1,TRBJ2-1,CASSRAAGDDEQFF,TGCGCCAGCAGTAGAGCAGCGGGAGACGATGAGCAGTTCTTC
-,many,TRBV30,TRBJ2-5,CAWVRVGSQETQYF,TGTGCCTGGGTGAGGGTAGGTTCCCAAGAGACCCAGTACTTC
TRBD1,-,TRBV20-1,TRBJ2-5,CSARGTEQETQYF,TGCAGTGCTAGGGGGACAGAACAAGAGACCCAGTACTTC
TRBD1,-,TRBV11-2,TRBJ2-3,CASSEGQGTPSTDTQYF,TGTGCCAGCAGCGAGGGACAGGGAACCCCAAGCACAGATACGCAGTATTTT
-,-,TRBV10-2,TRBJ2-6,CATHRSGGANVLTF,TGCGCCACCCACAGGTCAGGGGGGGCCAACGTCCTGACTTTC
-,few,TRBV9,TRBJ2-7,CASSVEPLPHTGHEQYF,TGTGCCAGCAGCGTAGAACCCCTCCCCCACACAGGGCACGAGCAGTACTTC